These T cell receptor beta chains were read from a single sample in a study of tumor and adjacent non-tumor tissue in lung cancer. MiXCR was run by TCRdb on the multiplex PCR reads, yielding one entry per CDR3 protein. The sample carries 80,000 to 100,000 distinct CDR3 sequences, around three quarters recorded once. The specimen was distant non-tumor lung tissue. The origin of the receptors is a man in his fifties or sixties with small cell lung cancer. CDR3s include the opening cysteine and the closing phenylalanine or tryptophan. A D gene is named only where the DNA matches it firmly. Clone size is stated in some rows and not others, as once, few, many or a class when expanded.

CDR3 protein: CAIDDYLRDIKETQYF
CDR3 DNA: TGTGCCATCGACGATTACCTACGGGACATAAAAGAAACCCAGTACTTC
V gene: TRBV2
D gene: .
clone size: .
J gene: TRBJ2-5

CDR3 protein: CVSMGDNYGYTF
CDR3 DNA: TGTGTCAGCATGGGGGATAACTATGGCTACACCTTC
V gene: TRBV6-1
D gene: .
clone size: .
J gene: TRBJ1-2

CDR3 protein: CVSGEYRQYF
CDR3 DNA: TGTGTCAGCGGTGAATATAGGCAGTATTTT
V gene: TRBV12-3/TRBV12-4
D gene: .
clone size: .
J gene: TRBJ2-3

CDR3 protein: CASSPLGTGTNVLTF
CDR3 DNA: TGTGCCAGCAGTCCGCTAGGCACTGGGACCAACGTCCTGACTTTC
V gene: TRBV28
D gene: .
clone size: .
J gene: TRBJ2-6

CDR3 protein: CASSQDLRTNTGELFF
CDR3 DNA: TGTGCCAGCAGCCAAGATCTCAGGACGAACACCGGGGAACTGTTTTTC
V gene: TRBV4-2
D gene: .
clone size: few
J gene: TRBJ2-2

CDR3 protein: CASSTDQRTYCYTF
CDR3 DNA: TGTGCCAGCAGCACGGACCAGAGAACCTATTGCTACACCTTC
V gene: TRBV5-5
D gene: .
clone size: .
J gene: TRBJ1-2

CDR3 protein: CTSSVDLFRTSSTSYTF
CDR3 DNA: TGTACCAGCAGTGTTGACCTTTTCAGAACAAGTTCTACGAGCTACACTTTC
V gene: TRBV6-1
D gene: .
clone size: .
J gene: TRBJ1-2

CDR3 protein: CASSPDRGYYGYTF
CDR3 DNA: TGTGCCAGCTCACCAGACAGGGGATACTATGGCTACACCTTC
V gene: TRBV18
D gene: TRBD1
clone size: .
J gene: TRBJ1-2

CDR3 protein: CASSLETTIYNGQFF
CDR3 DNA: TGTGCCAGCAGCTTAGAGACGACGATCTACAATGGGCAGTTCTTC
V gene: TRBV11-1
D gene: .
clone size: .
J gene: TRBJ2-1

CDR3 protein: CASSLDRTDTQYF
CDR3 DNA: TGTGCCAGCAGCTTAGATAGGACAGATACGCAGTATTTT
V gene: TRBV7-8
D gene: .
clone size: medium-sized
J gene: TRBJ2-3

CDR3 protein: CASQIRAIADTQYF
CDR3 DNA: TGCGCCAGTCAGATACGGGCTATTGCAGATACGCAATATTTT
V gene: TRBV5-1
D gene: .
clone size: .
J gene: TRBJ2-3

CDR3 protein: CTSSLGAPEANEHFF
CDR3 DNA: TGCACCAGCAGCCTGGGGGCCCCGGAAGCCAATGAGCACTTCTTC
V gene: TRBV5-1
D gene: .
clone size: .
J gene: TRBJ2-1

CDR3 protein: CASSPTGQGNTQYF
CDR3 DNA: TGTGCCAGCAGTCCTACGGGACAGGGGAACACTCAGTACTTC
V gene: TRBV2
D gene: TRBD1
clone size: .
J gene: TRBJ2-4

CDR3 protein: CASCSPQGRAENIQYF
CDR3 DNA: TGTGCCAGCTGCTCGCCACAGGGACGGGCCGAAAACATTCAGTACTTC
V gene: TRBV5-6
D gene: .
clone size: .
J gene: TRBJ2-4

CDR3 protein: CASSLALAANNEQLF
CDR3 DNA: TGTGCCAGCAGCTTAGCACTAGCGGCAAACAATGAACAGCTCTTC
V gene: TRBV11-1
D gene: TRBD2
clone size: .
J gene: TRBJ2-1

CDR3 protein: CVSSQALTDPYEQYF
CDR3 DNA: TGTGTCAGCAGCCAAGCCCTAACGGACCCCTACGAGCAGTACTTC
V gene: TRBV4-2
D gene: .
clone size: .
J gene: TRBJ2-7

CDR3 protein: CDSSLTGAKNIQYF
CDR3 DNA: TGTGACAGCAGTCTCACGGGGGCCAAGAACATTCAGTACTTC
V gene: TRBV6-5
D gene: .
clone size: .
J gene: TRBJ2-4

CDR3 protein: CANSQDLRANTGELYF
CDR3 DNA: TGTGCCAACAGCCAAGATCTAAGAGCCAACACCGGGGAGCTGTATTTT
V gene: TRBV4-2
D gene: .
clone size: .
J gene: TRBJ2-2

CDR3 protein: CASSAGTSGVETQYF
CDR3 DNA: TGTGCCAGCAGCGCTGGGACTAGCGGGGTAGAGACCCAGTACTTC
V gene: TRBV28
D gene: TRBD2
clone size: .
J gene: TRBJ2-5

CDR3 protein: CTSSSGLAGDYEQYF
CDR3 DNA: TGTACCAGCAGTTCGGGACTAGCGGGAGACTACGAGCAGTACTTC
V gene: TRBV12-3/TRBV12-4
D gene: TRBD2
clone size: .
J gene: TRBJ2-7

CDR3 protein: CASSLRGTSYEQYF
CDR3 DNA: TGTGCCAGCAGTCTAAGGGGGACTTCCTACGAGCAGTACTTC
V gene: TRBV28
D gene: .
clone size: .
J gene: TRBJ2-7

CDR3 protein: CSHSLADMQYF
CDR3 DNA: TGCAGCCATTCCCTCGCAGATATGCAGTATTTT
V gene: TRBV29-1
D gene: .
clone size: few
J gene: TRBJ2-3

CDR3 protein: CAWRTAGGSYGYTF
CDR3 DNA: TGTGCCTGGAGGACGGCAGGGGGCTCCTATGGCTACACCTTC
V gene: TRBV30
D gene: TRBD1
clone size: .
J gene: TRBJ1-2

CDR3 protein: CASSPIPSLTYNEQYF
CDR3 DNA: TGTGCCAGCAGTCCCATTCCATCACTAACCTACAATGAGCAGTACTTC
V gene: TRBV11-2
D gene: .
clone size: .
J gene: TRBJ2-7

CDR3 protein: CASSPRGASWDFEAFF
CDR3 DNA: TGTGCCAGCAGCCCCCGGGGTGCCAGTTGGGACTTTGAAGCTTTCTTT
V gene: TRBV11-3
D gene: .
clone size: .
J gene: TRBJ1-1